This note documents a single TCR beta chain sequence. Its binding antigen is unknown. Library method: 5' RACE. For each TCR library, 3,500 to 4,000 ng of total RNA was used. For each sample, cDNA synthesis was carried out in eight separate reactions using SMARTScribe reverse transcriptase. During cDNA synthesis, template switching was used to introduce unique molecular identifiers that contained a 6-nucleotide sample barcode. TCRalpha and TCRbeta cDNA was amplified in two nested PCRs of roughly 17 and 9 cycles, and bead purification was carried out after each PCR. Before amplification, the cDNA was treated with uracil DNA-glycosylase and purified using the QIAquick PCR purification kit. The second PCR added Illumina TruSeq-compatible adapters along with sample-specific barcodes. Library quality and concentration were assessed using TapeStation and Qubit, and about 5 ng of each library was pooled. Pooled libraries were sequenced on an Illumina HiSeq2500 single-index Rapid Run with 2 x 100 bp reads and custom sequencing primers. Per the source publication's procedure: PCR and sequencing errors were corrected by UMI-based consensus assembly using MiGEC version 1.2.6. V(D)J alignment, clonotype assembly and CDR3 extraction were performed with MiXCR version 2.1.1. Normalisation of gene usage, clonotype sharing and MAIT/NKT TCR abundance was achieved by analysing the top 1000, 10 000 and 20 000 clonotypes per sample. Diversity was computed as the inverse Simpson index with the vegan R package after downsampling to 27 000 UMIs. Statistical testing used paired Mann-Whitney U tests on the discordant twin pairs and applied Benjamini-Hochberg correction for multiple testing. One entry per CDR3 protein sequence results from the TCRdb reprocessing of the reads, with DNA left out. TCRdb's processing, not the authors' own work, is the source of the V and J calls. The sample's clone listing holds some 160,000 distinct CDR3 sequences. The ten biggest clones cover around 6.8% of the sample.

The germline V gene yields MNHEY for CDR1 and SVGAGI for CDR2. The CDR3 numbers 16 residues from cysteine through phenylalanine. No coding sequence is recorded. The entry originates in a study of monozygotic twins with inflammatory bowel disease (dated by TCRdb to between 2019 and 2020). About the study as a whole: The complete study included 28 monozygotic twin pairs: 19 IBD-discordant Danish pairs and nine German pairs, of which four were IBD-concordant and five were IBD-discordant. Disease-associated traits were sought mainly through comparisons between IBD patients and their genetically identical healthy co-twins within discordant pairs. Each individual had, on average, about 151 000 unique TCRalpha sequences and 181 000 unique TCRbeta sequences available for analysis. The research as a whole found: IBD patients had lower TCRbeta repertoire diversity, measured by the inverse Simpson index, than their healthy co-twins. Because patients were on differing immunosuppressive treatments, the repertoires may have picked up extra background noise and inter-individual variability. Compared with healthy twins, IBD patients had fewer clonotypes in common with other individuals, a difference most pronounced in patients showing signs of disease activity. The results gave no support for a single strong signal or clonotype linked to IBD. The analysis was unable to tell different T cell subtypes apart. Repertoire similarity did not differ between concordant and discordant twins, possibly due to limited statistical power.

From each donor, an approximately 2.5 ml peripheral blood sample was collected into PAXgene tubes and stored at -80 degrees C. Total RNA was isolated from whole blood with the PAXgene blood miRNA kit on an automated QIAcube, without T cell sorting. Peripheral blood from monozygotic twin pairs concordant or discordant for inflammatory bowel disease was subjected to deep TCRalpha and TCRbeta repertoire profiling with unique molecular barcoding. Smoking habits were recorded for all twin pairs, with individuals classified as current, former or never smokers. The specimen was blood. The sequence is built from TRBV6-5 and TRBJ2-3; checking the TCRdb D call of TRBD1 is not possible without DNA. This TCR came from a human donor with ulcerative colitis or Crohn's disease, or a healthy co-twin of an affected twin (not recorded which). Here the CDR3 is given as CASSYTGGGRRDTQYF.